The clone carrying this T cell receptor beta chain appeared many times. The target antigen is unknown. Germline is not matched at one junction end, which may reflect a read error. The use of a sample-barcoded 5' primer and a J-beta primer mix characterized a second PCR of roughly 6 to 11 cycles. Tags on each cDNA molecule came from a template-switch adaptor with 12 random nucleotides. Each single sample gave us at least 2.5 million CDR3-containing paired-end reads. Each CDR3 protein is one row after TCRdb ran MiXCR on the 5' RACE reads. The sample has some 1.7 million distinct CDR3 sequences; approximately 30% are singletons. The data belong to a study of blood T cells in healthy people across ages. Study-wide findings and caveats: Both naive CD4+ cell counts and diversity were greater in long-lived donors than in aged donors. TCR beta diversity per million T cells fell roughly linearly with age.

Sequencing was done on a sample of blood. The sequence was obtained from a woman aged 30 to 39 in good health.

The CDR3 nucleotides are TGTGCCAGCAGCTTAGGGGGGGGTGAGCAGTTCTTC. Translating it yields CASSLGGGEQFF. The chain is built from TRBV5-1 and TRBJ2-1, with D possibly being TRBD2 (7 bases). The length of the CDR3 is 12 residues. CDR1 is SGHRS, CDR2 YFSETQ, per germline.